Presented here are 22 T cell receptor beta chains from one specimen sequenced in a study of CD4 and CD8 cells across lung adenocarcinoma regions. TCRdb analysed the PCR reads with MiXCR anew, one entry per CDR3 protein. The repertoire includes tens of thousands of distinct CDR3 sequences, approximately 50% of them detected once, and 45% to 60% sits in the top ten. Sequenced sample: CD8+ T cells from the center of a lung tumor. These receptor sequences come from a male donor with lung adenocarcinoma. The CD4 and CD8 labels of this study may be unreliable.

The chain couples TRBV6-1 to TRBJ2-1; D is possibly TRBD1 (6 bases). The tail of the sequence fits TRBJ2-2 better, so the J call may be wrong. CDR3 size: 17 residues. Germline V CDR1 and CDR2: MNHNS, SASEGT. CDR3 residues: CASSDYQGIATYDELFF. CDR3 DNA sequence: TGTGCCAGCAGTGATTACCAGGGGATTGCCACCTACGATGAGCTGTTTTTT.

The table lists this clonotype with many counts. The chain has TRBV6-1 and TRBJ2-1; 7 bases fit TRBD2. There are 14 residues in the CDR3. J lost 5 bases, V lost 0 bases, and 1 base had no gene match. Germline V CDR1 and CDR2: MNHNS, SASEGT. CDR3 sequence reads: CASSEAGGHNEQFF. The CDR3 region has the DNA TGTGCCAGCAGTGAAGCGGGAGGGCACAATGAGCAGTTCTTC.

This clonotype was detected only a few times. At one end the junction does not follow the germline gene, possibly because of a read error. The CDR3 region is CASSETWTSGTDELFF. CDR3 bases: TGTGCCAGCAGTGAAACGTGGACTAGCGGGACCGATGAGCTGTTTTTC. This chain uses TRBV6-1 with TRBJ2-2; the match to TRBD2 covers 12 bases. Germline loops: CDR1 MNHNS, CDR2 SASEGT. The CDR3 covers 16 residues.

The rearrangement joins TRBV7-2 to TRBJ2-5; tentatively, D is TRBD1 or TRBD2 (6 bases each). This CDR3 contains 14 residues. The ends were cut back, 5 bases at V and 9 bases at J, with 19 bases in the middle. Germline V gene data show CDR1 as SGHTA and CDR2 as FQGNSA. Written as DNA, the CDR3 is TGTGCCAGCAGCCGGGACACCCGTGGAGGGGCCCAGTACTTC. This encodes CASSRDTRGGAQYF.

J is TRBJ2-5 and V is TRBV11-2, with unresolved D. The CDR3 contains 14 residues. CDR1 and CDR2 from the germline V gene are SGHAT and FQNNGV. V lost 4 bases and J lost 11, with 20 bases in between. In DNA, the CDR3 is TGTGCCAGCAGCTCAATTAGGGCCTACAATGAGCAGTACTTC. Translating gives CASSSIRAYNEQYF.

This clonotype showed up many times. V gene TRBV7-8 combines with J gene TRBJ2-1; 14 bases match TRBD2. The length of the CDR3 is 15 residues. The germline V gene has CDR1 SGHVS and CDR2 FQNEAQ. Trimming took 8 bases from V and 8 from J; bases not matched to a gene: 8. CDR3: CASRSPGLAGDEQFF. CDR3 nucleotides: TGTGCCAGCCGATCCCCGGGACTAGCGGGAGATGAGCAGTTCTTC.

As DNA, the CDR3 is TGCGCCAGCAGCCAAAGGGGTGGGACAGTTAACTATGGCTACACCTTC. Translation: CASSQRGGTVNYGYTF. The chain recombines TRBV4-1 with TRBJ1-2; TRBD1 agrees at 7 bases. Germline-derived CDR1 and CDR2 are MGHRA and YSYEKL. This CDR3 region has 16 residues. After removal of 2 bases from V and 1 base from J, the junction contained 7 bases not matched to a gene.

The rearrangement uses TRBV10-3 and TRBJ2-3, with 8 bases aligning to TRBD2. V shed 6 bases and J 0 bases; nucleotides not matched to a gene: 14. The CDR3 is 18 amino acids. CDR1 and CDR2 (germline): ENHRY, SYGVKD. The CDR3 sequence: CAIRSIAGPQGSTDTQYF. The CDR3 nucleotides read TGTGCCATCAGGAGCATAGCGGGACCACAAGGGAGCACAGATACGCAGTATTTT.

This clonotype was counted a few times. Germline and junction disagree at one end, which may indicate a read error. This chain uses TRBV15 with TRBJ1-4; possible D gene TRBD1, 6 bases. Germline CDR1 is LNHNV and CDR2 is YYDKDF (reference sequence). The CDR3 covers 17 residues. CDR3 DNA sequence: TGTGCCACCCTAAGGACAGACTCCCCCACAACGAATGAAAAACTGTTTTTT. Protein product: CATLRTDSPTTNEKLFF.

This chain connects TRBV4-1 to TRBJ2-2; no reliable D call. Germline V lookup: CDR1 MGHRA, CDR2 YSYEKL. CDR3 length: 15 amino acids. The V end lost 2 bases, the J end lost 1 base, and 8 bases lay between the germline ends. Here the CDR3 DNA reads TGCGCCAGCAGCCAAATTACCCTGAACACCGGGGAGCTGTTTTTT. Protein: CASSQITLNTGELFF.

This clonotype is categorized as large. In DNA, the CDR3 is TGTGCCAGCAGTTACTCGAATATCGGTTGGGAAGAGACCCAGTACTTC. Translated, it gives CASSYSNIGWEETQYF. The chain combines TRBV6-6 with TRBJ2-5; D not certain. The CDR3 loop spans 16 amino acids. With 0 bases removed from V and 3 bases from J, the gap between germline ends came to 14 bases. Per the germline V gene, CDR1 is MNHNY and CDR2 is SVGAGI (reference sequence).

With respect to this clonotype: Because the CDR3 is missing its conserved closing phenylalanine or tryptophan, this is likely a read error. The V and J genes are TRBV6-1 and TRBJ2-1, with a weak D call TRBD1 (6 bases). The germline V gene encodes CDR1 MNHNS and CDR2 SASEGT. CDR3 length equals 12 residues. Trimming took off 10 bases at V and 7 bases at J, with 14 bases between the two ends. CDR3 in amino acids: CATNRVRNEQFL. CDR3 in DNA: TGTGCCACTAACAGGGTGAGGAATGAGCAGTTCTTG.

This clonotype was seen only a few times. This sequence joins TRBV6-1 and TRBJ2-1; 10 nucleotides align to TRBD2. The CDR3 consists of 17 residues. V gave up 3 bases and J gave up 0 bases; unmatched junction bases: 5. Per the germline V gene, CDR1 is MNHNS and CDR2 is SASEGT. The CDR3 region has the DNA TGTGCCAGCAGTGACTTAGCGGGGGGCGTCTCCTACAATGAGCAGTTCTTC. As protein: CASSDLAGGVSYNEQFF.

The gene calls are TRBV11-3 and TRBJ2-4, with TRBD2 identical over 8 bases. This CDR3 has 16 amino acids. The germline CDR1 and CDR2 sequences are SGHNT and YENEEA. The J segment lost 3 bases and the V segment lost 1 base, leaving 5 bases of the junction unmatched. As DNA, the CDR3 is TGTGCCAGCAGCTTAGGAGGTAGCGGGAACAAAAACATTCAGTACTTC. This gives the protein CASSLGGSGNKNIQYF.

Many counts were recorded for this clonotype. CDR3 in amino acids: CASSLASGFTDTQYF. The DNA for the CDR3 is TGTGCCAGCAGTTTAGCTAGCGGATTCACAGATACGCAGTATTTT. The chain links TRBV12-3 or TRBV12-4 to TRBJ2-3; maybe TRBD2 (6 bases). The ends were cut back, 0 bases at V and 2 bases at J, with 9 bases in the middle. The CDR3 is made up of 15 amino acids.

About this clonotype: At one boundary the junction diverges from the germline segment, which might be a read error. The J gene is TRBJ2-2, the V gene TRBV6-1; the match to TRBD2 covers 10 bases. The CDR3 contains 15 residues. CDR1 is MNHNS, CDR2 SASEGT, per germline. This CDR3 is CASRQREGSTDTLYF. DNA of the CDR3: TGTGCCAGCCGACAGCGGGAGGGCAGCACAGATACGCTGTATTTT.

The chain recombines TRBV11-2 with TRBJ2-1, with TRBD2 matching over 11 bases. From germline, CDR1 is SGHAT and CDR2 FQNNGV. V lost 6 bases and J lost 0; bases outside the gene matches: 4. This CDR3 has 16 residues. In nucleotides, the CDR3 is TGTGCCAGCAGATATGGACTAGCGGGCTCCTACAATGAGCAGTTCTTC. Translated, it gives CASRYGLAGSYNEQFF. Filled out from reference TRBV11-2 and TRBJ2-1, the complete variable domain reads EAGVAQSPRYKIIEKRQSVAFWCNPISGHATLYWYQQILGQGPKLLIQFQNNGVVDDSQLPKDRFSAERLKGVDSTLKIQPAKLEDSAVYLCASRYGLAGSYNEQFFGPGTRLTVL.

This clonotype was recorded many times. The V and J genes are TRBV6-1 and TRBJ2-1; TRBD1 matches 8 bases. The junction had 14 bases not matched to a gene; V was cut back by 7 bases and J by 6 bases. This CDR3 contains 16 residues. The germline CDR1 and CDR2 sequences are MNHNS and SASEGT. CDR3 bases: TGTGCCAGCACCCGGACAGGGACCCCTTCTTCCAATGAGCAGTTCTTC. It codes for CASTRTGTPSSNEQFF.

The rearrangement uses TRBV12-3 or TRBV12-4 and TRBJ1-4, with D maybe TRBD1 (6 bases). The ends were cut back, 4 bases at V and 8 bases at J, with 8 bases in the middle. This CDR3 spans 12 amino acids. CDR3 sequence reads: CASSSGQEKLFF. The DNA for the CDR3 is TGTGCCAGCAGTTCCGGACAGGAAAAACTGTTTTTT.

The chain has TRBV10-3 and TRBJ1-6; possible D gene TRBD1, 6 bases. Germline V gene data show CDR1 as ENHRY and CDR2 as SYGVKD. This CDR3 contains 13 residues. Trimming took off 3 bases at V and 10 bases at J, with 10 bases between the two ends. The CDR3 protein is CAISDQGKSPLHF. CDR3 bases: TGTGCCATCAGTGACCAGGGGAAATCACCCCTCCACTTT.

The rearrangement uses TRBV5-1 and TRBJ2-5; D gene uncertain. Germline values: CDR1 SGHRS, CDR2 YFSETQ. The CDR3 totals 17 residues. Trimming cost V 0 bases and J 1 base, with 16 bases left between them. CDR3 sequence (DNA): TGCGCCAGCAGCTTGGCGGCAGCCCCAGGCCCCCAAGAGACCCAGTACTTC. Amino acid sequence: CASSLAAAPGPQETQYF.

As to this clonotype: One end of the junction is discordant with germline, which a read error may explain. The J gene is TRBJ2-5, the V gene TRBV5-1; TRBD1 matches at 8 bases. The CDR3 is 15 residues long. Looked up from germline, CDR1 is SGHRS and CDR2 is YFSETQ. CDR3: CASSSGQGAQGTQYF. The CDR3 nucleotides read TGCGCCAGCAGCTCAGGACAGGGCGCCCAAGGGACCCAGTACTTC.